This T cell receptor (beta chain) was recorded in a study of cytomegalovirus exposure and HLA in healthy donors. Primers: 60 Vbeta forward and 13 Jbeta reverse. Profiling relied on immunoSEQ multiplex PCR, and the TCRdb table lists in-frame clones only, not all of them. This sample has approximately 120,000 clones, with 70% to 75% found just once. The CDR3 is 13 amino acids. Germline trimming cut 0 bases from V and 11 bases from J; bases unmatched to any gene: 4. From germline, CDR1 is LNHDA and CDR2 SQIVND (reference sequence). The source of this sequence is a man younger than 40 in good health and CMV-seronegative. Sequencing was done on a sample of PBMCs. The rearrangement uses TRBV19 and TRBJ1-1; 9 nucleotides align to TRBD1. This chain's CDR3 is CASSIDYRGRAFF. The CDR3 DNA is TGTGCCAGTAGTATAGACTACAGGGGGCGTGCTTTCTTT.